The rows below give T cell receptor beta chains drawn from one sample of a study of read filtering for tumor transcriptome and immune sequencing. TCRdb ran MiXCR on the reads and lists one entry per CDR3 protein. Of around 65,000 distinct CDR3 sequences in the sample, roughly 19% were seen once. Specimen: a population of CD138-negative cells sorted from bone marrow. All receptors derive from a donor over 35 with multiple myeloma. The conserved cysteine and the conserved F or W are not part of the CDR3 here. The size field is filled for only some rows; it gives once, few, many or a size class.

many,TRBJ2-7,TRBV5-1,ASSLRGQTSYEQY
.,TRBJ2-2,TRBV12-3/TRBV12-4,ASSFGNSGTGELL
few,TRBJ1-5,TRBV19,ASSIMDRGNQPQH
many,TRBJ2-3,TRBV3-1,ATKGSRSSGGSTDTQY
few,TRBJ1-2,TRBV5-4,ASSSPSRQGAYGYT
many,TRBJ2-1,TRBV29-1,SVDKYNEQF
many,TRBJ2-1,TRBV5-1,ASSPGLAGWTYNEQF
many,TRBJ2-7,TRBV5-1,ASSLDGTSYEQY
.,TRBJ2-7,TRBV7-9,ASSPGTGGDTEAYKQY
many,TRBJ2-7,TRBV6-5,ASSKSGLAGAYEQY
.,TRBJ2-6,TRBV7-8,ASSLNRQGGGGANVLT
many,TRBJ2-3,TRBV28,ASQGEGTDTQY
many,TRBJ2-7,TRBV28,ASRPQQGRYEQY
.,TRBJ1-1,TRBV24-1,ATRTLQGSTEAF
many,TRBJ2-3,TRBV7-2,ASSLAGATDTQY
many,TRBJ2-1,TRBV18,ASSLNGGAFNNEQF
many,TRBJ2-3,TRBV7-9,ASSFAGGPSDTQY
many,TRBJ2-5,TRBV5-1,ASSLDPSGGLQETQY
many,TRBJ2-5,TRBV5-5,ASSSIQGRETQY
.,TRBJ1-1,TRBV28,VSTHARGTTEAF